The TCR beta chain described here comes from a study of vaccination and CD4 T cells after COVID-19. Study context: Once diagnosed, patients had post-COVID samples drawn a median 101 days later (range 35 to 161).

The germline V gene encodes CDR1 SGDLS and CDR2 YYNGEE. The CDR3 extends over 15 amino acids. Trimming removed 0 bases from V and 5 bases from J, with 14 bases in between. Details on this clonotype: Its antigen is unidentified.

Sequencing of cultured CD4+ T cell DNA used the Oncomine TCR Beta short-read assay. TCRdb re-called the PCR reads with MiXCR, one entry per CDR3 protein. The sample shows about 20,000 distinct CDR3 sequences, less than 55% of them seen only once. Study-wide points: Spike mono-reactivity was evident in 304 of the 307 vaccine-specific clones derived from convalescent patients. Early post-infection timepoints were missing, and relatively few convalescent patients were studied.

Treatment denoted: 10-day PBMC culture with coronavirus spike peptide pools or control peptides (ViraFEST assay). Sequenced: CD4+ T cells from blood, cultured in vitro. The sequence was collected from a human donor who had recovered from COVID-19. The chain joins TRBV9 to TRBJ1-1; weak D call: TRBD1 (5 bases). CDR3 residues: CASSVEVFPGTEAFF. CDR3 nucleotide sequence: TGTGCCAGCAGCGTAGAGGTCTTTCCAGGGACTGAAGCTTTCTTT.